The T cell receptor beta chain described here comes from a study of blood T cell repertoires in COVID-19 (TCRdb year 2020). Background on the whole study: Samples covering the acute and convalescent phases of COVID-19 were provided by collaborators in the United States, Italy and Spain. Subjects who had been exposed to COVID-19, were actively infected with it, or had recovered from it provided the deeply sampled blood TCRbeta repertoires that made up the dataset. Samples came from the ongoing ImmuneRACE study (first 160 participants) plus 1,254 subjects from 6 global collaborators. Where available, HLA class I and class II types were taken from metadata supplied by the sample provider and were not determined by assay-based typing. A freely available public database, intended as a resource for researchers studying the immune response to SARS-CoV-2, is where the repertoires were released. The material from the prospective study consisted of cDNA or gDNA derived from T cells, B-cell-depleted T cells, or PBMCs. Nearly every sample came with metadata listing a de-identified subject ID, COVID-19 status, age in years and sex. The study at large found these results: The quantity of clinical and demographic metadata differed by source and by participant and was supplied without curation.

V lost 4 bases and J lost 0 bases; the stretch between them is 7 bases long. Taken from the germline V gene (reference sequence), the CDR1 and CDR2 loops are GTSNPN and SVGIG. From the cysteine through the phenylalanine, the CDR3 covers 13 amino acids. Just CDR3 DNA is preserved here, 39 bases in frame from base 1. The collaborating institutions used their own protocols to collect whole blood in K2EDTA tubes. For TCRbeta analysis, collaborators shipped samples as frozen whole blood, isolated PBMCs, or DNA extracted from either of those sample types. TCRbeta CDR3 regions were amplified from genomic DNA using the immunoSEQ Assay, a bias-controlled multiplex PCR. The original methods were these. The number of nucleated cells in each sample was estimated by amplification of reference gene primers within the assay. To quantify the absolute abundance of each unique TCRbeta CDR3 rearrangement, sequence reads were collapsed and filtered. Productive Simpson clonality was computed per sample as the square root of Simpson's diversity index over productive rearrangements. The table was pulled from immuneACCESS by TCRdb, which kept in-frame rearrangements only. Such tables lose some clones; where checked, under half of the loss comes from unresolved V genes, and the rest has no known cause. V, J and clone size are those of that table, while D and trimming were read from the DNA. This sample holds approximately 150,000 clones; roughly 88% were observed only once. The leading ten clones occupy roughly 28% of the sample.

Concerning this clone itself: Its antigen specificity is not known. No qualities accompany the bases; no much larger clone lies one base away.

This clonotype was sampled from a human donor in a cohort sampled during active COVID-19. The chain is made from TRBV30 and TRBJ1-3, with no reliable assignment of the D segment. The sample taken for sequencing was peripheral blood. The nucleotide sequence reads TGTGCCTGGACCCTGAGCTCTGGAAACACCATATATTTT. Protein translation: CAWTLSSGNTIYF. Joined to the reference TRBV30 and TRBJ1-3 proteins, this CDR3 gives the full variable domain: SQTIHQWPATLVQPVGSPLSLECTVEGTSNPNLYWYRQAAGRGLQLLFYSVGIGQISSEVPQNLSASRPQDRQFILSSKKLLLSDSGFYLCAWTLSSGNTIYFGEGSWLTVV.